The 32 T cell receptor beta chains presented below share a single source sample, sequenced in a study of T cell changes during pregnancy in multiple sclerosis. Clones were sequenced by immunoSEQ multiplex PCR, and TCRdb holds only the in-frame ones, with some missing. The repertoire consists of around 56,000 clones, with 90% occurring once and the leading ten covering roughly 2%. Sequenced material: peripheral blood, taken in the first trimester of pregnancy. The receptors derive from a female donor in good health, enrolled as a control in a pregnancy study.

V usage is TRBV27 and J usage is TRBJ2-1, with TRBD2 identical over 7 bases. This CDR3 contains 15 residues. V lost 5 bases and J lost 10; bases outside the gene matches: 14. Germline CDR1 is MNHEY and CDR2 is SMNVEV (reference sequence). As DNA, the CDR3 is TGTGCCAGCAGTATTGCGGGAGTCTCCAGAGGGGAGCAGTTCTTC. Protein: CASSIAGVSRGEQFF.

The chain is built from TRBV11-3 and TRBJ2-1, with a tentative D call TRBD2 (6 bases). Between the trimmed V and J ends, which lost 0 bases and 0 bases, there was a span of 9 bases. Germline V gene data show CDR1 as SGHNT and CDR2 as YENEEA. The CDR3 runs to 16 residues. The CDR3 nucleotides are TGTGCCAGCAGCTTAGATCTGGGGGGCTCCTACAATGAGCAGTTCTTC. Translation: CASSLDLGGSYNEQFF.

The chain is built from TRBV10-2 and TRBJ2-5; 7 bases align to TRBD2. This CDR3 has 16 residues. Germline trimming cut 6 bases from V and 1 base from J; bases unmatched to any gene: 11. CDR1 is WSHSY, CDR2 SAAADI, per germline. CDR3 sequence: CASRAGTKSIQETQYF. For the CDR3, the DNA is TGCGCCAGCAGGGCCGGGACTAAAAGCATCCAAGAGACCCAGTACTTC.

This clone was observed a single time. V usage is TRBV30 and J usage is TRBJ2-7; the match to TRBD1 covers 7 bases. This CDR3 has 13 residues. From germline, CDR1 is GTSNPN and CDR2 SVGIG (reference sequence). The V gene end was trimmed by 4 bases and the J gene end by 5 bases; junction bases not matched to a gene: 8. Written as DNA, the CDR3 is TGTGCCTGGACCAATTCGGGACAGAACGAGCAGTACTTC. Translated, it gives CAWTNSGQNEQYF.

The chain is built from TRBV19 and TRBJ1-2; perhaps TRBD1 as D (6 bases). V was pared by 6 bases and J by 1 base, with 9 bases between. The CDR3 is 13 residues long. From germline, CDR1 is LNHDA and CDR2 SQIVND (reference sequence). The CDR3 loop is CASRPDSNYGYTF. For the CDR3, the DNA is TGTGCCAGTAGGCCGGACAGTAACTATGGCTACACCTTC.

The rearrangement joins TRBV20-1 to TRBJ1-1, with D possibly being TRBD1 (5 bases). V lost 5 bases and J lost 7, with 11 bases in between. This CDR3 has 11 residues. Germline V gene lookup returns CDR1 DFQATT and CDR2 SNEGSKA (reference sequence). The CDR3 coding sequence is TGCAGTGCTTATGAGACAGTTGAAGCTTTCTTT. Amino acid sequence: CSAYETVEAFF.

On this clone: Germline and junction disagree at one end, which may indicate a read error. The chain has TRBV28 and TRBJ1-2; no reliable D call. Per germline, CDR1 MDHEN and CDR2 SYDVKM. The CDR3 has 12 amino acids. The CDR3 coding sequence is TGTGCCACCAGTTCCCCTCTTGATGGCTACACCTTC. This codes for CATSSPLDGYTF.

The V call is TRBV4-1, the J call TRBJ1-2, with D hard to call. This CDR3 has 14 amino acids. The germline gives CDR1 MGHRA, CDR2 YSYEKL. The V end was cut by 2 bases, the J end by 4 bases, with 11 bases between. Here the CDR3 reads CASSQSDLPYGYTF. DNA of the CDR3: TGCGCCAGCAGCCAATCCGACTTGCCCTATGGCTACACCTTC.

J is TRBJ1-4 and V is TRBV7-9; no firm D call. Germline V gene lookup returns CDR1 SEHNR and CDR2 FQNEAQ (reference sequence). This CDR3 has 12 amino acids. V was pared by 2 bases and J by 11 bases, with 9 bases between. CDR3: CASSLSNGKLFF. CDR3 nucleotides: TGTGCCAGCAGCTTATCAAACGGGAAACTGTTTTTT.

The genes are TRBV15 and TRBJ2-1; 8 nucleotides agree with TRBD2. The CDR3 has 15 residues. Germline assignment: CDR1 LNHNV and CDR2 YYDKDF (reference sequence). J lost 4 bases, V lost 5 bases, and 7 bases had no gene match. CDR3 residues: CATSGIAGQYNEQFF. CDR3 sequence (DNA): TGTGCCACCAGCGGTATAGCGGGGCAATACAATGAGCAGTTCTTC.

The gene calls are TRBV10-1 and TRBJ2-1, with 10 bases that match TRBD2. CDR1 and CDR2 from the germline V gene are WNHNN and SYGVQD (reference sequence). The V segment lost 11 bases and the J segment 9 bases; nucleotides outside the gene matches: 34. The CDR3 contains 21 residues. In nucleotides, the CDR3 is TGCGCCCCACATCATAGCGGGGGGCGGAAAGGTTCCCCCCTCCCTCCTAGTGAGCAGTTCTTC. The encoded protein is CAPHHSGGRKGSPLPPSEQFF.

The chain couples TRBV6-5 to TRBJ2-1; TRBD2 matches at 8 bases. J gave up 7 bases and V 4 bases, and 9 bases lay outside the gene matches. The CDR3 has 15 amino acids. Germline V gene sequence: CDR1 MNHEY, CDR2 SVGAGI. The CDR3 DNA reads as TGTGCCAGCAGTTCTCTGTCCGGGACTAGGAATGAGCAGTTCTTC. Translating it yields CASSSLSGTRNEQFF.

This chain joins TRBV14 and TRBJ2-1, with 10 bases fitting TRBD1. The CDR3 is 15 amino acids. Germline V gene lookup returns CDR1 SGHDN and CDR2 FVKESK. With V trimmed by 8 bases and J by 5 bases, 9 bases remained unmatched. CDR3 sequence (DNA): TGTGCCAGCGGAATCGGGACAGGGGTTGACAATGAGCAGTTCTTC. Translated, it gives CASGIGTGVDNEQFF.

V gene TRBV10-3 combines with J gene TRBJ2-7; 7 bases are shared with TRBD1. CDR3 length: 14 residues. Germline V gene sequence: CDR1 ENHRY, CDR2 SYGVKD. V shed 3 bases, J shed 6 bases, and the junction held 8 bases outside the gene matches. Here the CDR3 DNA reads TGTGCCATCAGTGACGGGCAGGGGGTGGGCGAGCAGTACTTC. It is translated as CAISDGQGVGEQYF.

The chain links TRBV6-5 to TRBJ2-2, with a weak D call TRBD1 (6 bases). Germline loops: CDR1 MNHEY, CDR2 SVGAGI. The V and J ends lost 6 bases and 7 bases respectively, with 9 bases between them. This CDR3 spans 12 amino acids. CDR3 residues: CASSQGYGELFF. DNA for the CDR3: TGTGCCAGCAGCCAGGGGTACGGGGAGCTGTTTTTT.

The chain has TRBV28 and TRBJ1-3; possible D gene TRBD1, 6 bases. Between the trimmed V and J ends, which lost 5 bases and 4 bases, there was a span of 15 bases. The germline V gene has CDR1 MDHEN and CDR2 SYDVKM. The CDR3 has 15 amino acids. The CDR3 loop is CASSGTGSAGNTIYF. DNA of the CDR3: TGTGCCAGCAGTGGAACAGGGAGTGCGGGAAACACCATATATTTT.

The chain uses TRBV7-3 and TRBJ2-7; 9 bases line up with TRBD1. Germline CDR1 is SGHTA and CDR2 is FQGTGA. The CDR3 totals 13 residues. V was clipped by 1 base and J by 7 bases; unmatched bases: 2. CDR3 in DNA: TGTGCCAGCAGCTTAAGGGACAGGGATGAGCAGTACTTC. Translating it yields CASSLRDRDEQYF.

This clone was counted a single time. The chain couples TRBV27 to TRBJ2-3, with D maybe TRBD1 (5 bases). The germline gives CDR1 MNHEY, CDR2 SMNVEV (reference sequence). There are 13 residues in the CDR3. Trimming shortened V by 7 bases and J by 1 base, and 9 bases separated the two germline ends. CDR3 DNA: TGTGCCAGCAAACTACAGGGCACAGATACGCAGTATTTT. Protein product: CASKLQGTDTQYF.

This clone appeared once. The rearrangement uses TRBV27 and TRBJ2-1; D perhaps matches TRBD1 (6 bases). Trimming took off 8 bases at V and 1 base at J, with 12 bases between the two ends. The CDR3 has 14 residues. Germline V CDR1 and CDR2: MNHEY, SMNVEV (reference sequence). The CDR3 reads CASLGQGSYNEQFF. The DNA for the CDR3 is TGTGCCAGCCTAGGGCAGGGGTCCTACAATGAGCAGTTCTTC.

This sequence joins TRBV4-1 and TRBJ2-3; 8 positions agree with TRBD2. V gave up 1 base and J gave up 2 bases; unmatched junction bases: 8. CDR1 and CDR2 from the germline V gene are MGHRA and YSYEKL. CDR3 length: 17 residues. The chain's CDR3 is CASSQARIAGPTDTQYF. CDR3 DNA sequence: TGCGCCAGCAGCCAAGCGAGGATAGCGGGACCCACAGATACGCAGTATTTT.

V gene TRBV6-1 combines with J gene TRBJ1-4; a weak D match, TRBD1 (5 bases). There are 14 residues in the CDR3. Trimming stripped 3 bases from V and 7 bases from J, with 12 bases between. Looked up from germline, CDR1 is MNHNS and CDR2 is SASEGT. The CDR3 DNA reads as TGTGCCAGCAGTGAGGCAGGGTTAAGTGAAAAACTGTTTTTT. Residues: CASSEAGLSEKLFF.

The CDR3 nucleotides are TGTGCCAGCAGCGTAGCTAGCGGCACAGATACGCAGTATTTT. Translated, it gives CASSVASGTDTQYF. This sequence joins TRBV9 and TRBJ2-3; weak D call: TRBD2 (6 bases). The germline V and J ends were trimmed by 0 bases and 1 base, with 6 bases remaining between them. The CDR3 length is 14 residues. Germline CDR1 SGDLS, CDR2 YYNGEE.

V usage is TRBV11-2 and J usage is TRBJ1-1; possibly TRBD1 for D (6 bases). There are 14 residues in the CDR3. CDR1 is SGHAT and CDR2 is FQNNGV in the germline V gene. V lost 1 base to trimming and J lost 4 bases, with 10 bases between them. As DNA, the CDR3 is TGTGCCAGCAGCTTAGCACAGGGTGCCACTGAAGCTTTCTTT. It codes for CASSLAQGATEAFF.

The rearrangement links TRBV11-2 to TRBJ1-1; D gene uncertain. V was clipped by 1 base and J by 1 base, with 7 bases between them. The CDR3 has 14 residues. Germline V lookup: CDR1 SGHAT, CDR2 FQNNGV. The CDR3 DNA sequence: TGTGCCAGCAGCTTAGGGCCGTGGAACACTGAAGCTTTCTTT. As protein: CASSLGPWNTEAFF. The variable domain in full, completed from reference TRBV11-2 and TRBJ1-1, reads EAGVAQSPRYKIIEKRQSVAFWCNPISGHATLYWYQQILGQGPKLLIQFQNNGVVDDSQLPKDRFSAERLKGVDSTLKIQPAKLEDSAVYLCASSLGPWNTEAFFGQGTRLTVV.

This sequence joins TRBV13 and TRBJ2-7; no definite D call. The CDR3 consists of 12 residues. Deletions cut 4 bases from V and 1 base from J, with 5 bases between. The germline V gene has CDR1 PRHDT and CDR2 FYEKMQ (reference sequence). CDR3 amino acids: CASSSGSYEQYF. CDR3 bases: TGTGCCAGCAGCTCGGGTTCCTACGAGCAGTACTTC.

J is TRBJ2-1 and V is TRBV9; 8 nucleotides align to TRBD2. The CDR3 is 20 residues long. The germline gives CDR1 SGDLS, CDR2 YYNGEE. Trimming removed 4 bases from V and 0 bases from J; junction bases left unmatched: 18. In DNA, the CDR3 is TGTGCCAGCAGCACCCCCCGGCGGCTAGCGGGCGATAGCTCCTACAATGAGCAGTTCTTC. It yields the protein CASSTPRRLAGDSSYNEQFF.

The rearrangement links TRBV5-1 to TRBJ2-7; 9 nucleotides align to TRBD2. V was clipped by 0 bases and J by 1 base; unmatched bases: 14. The CDR3 runs 19 residues. The germline V gene has CDR1 SGHRS and CDR2 YFSETQ. This chain's CDR3 is CASSLAGGASGGPSYEQYF. For the CDR3, the DNA is TGCGCCAGCAGCTTGGCCGGAGGAGCGAGCGGGGGGCCTTCCTACGAGCAGTACTTC.

The chain couples TRBV11-3 to TRBJ2-1, with D perhaps TRBD2 (6 bases). Trimming cost V 5 bases and J 0 bases, with 14 bases left between them. The germline V gene encodes CDR1 SGHNT and CDR2 YENEEA. The CDR3 spans 16 residues. CDR3: CASSKGLTLSYNEQFF. In DNA form, the CDR3 reads TGTGCCAGCAGCAAGGGACTCACGCTCTCCTACAATGAGCAGTTCTTC.

This chain joins TRBV27 and TRBJ2-1; D possibly corresponds to TRBD1 (6 bases). The V end was cut by 2 bases, the J end by 3 bases, with 8 bases between. CDR3 length: 14 amino acids. Germline assignment: CDR1 MNHEY and CDR2 SMNVEV (reference sequence). CDR3 residues: CASSLGTNYNEQFF. The CDR3 bases are TGTGCCAGCAGTTTAGGGACAAACTACAATGAGCAGTTCTTC.

This clone was recorded once. This chain's CDR3 is CASKYGTGGRTDTQYF. CDR3 bases: TGCGCCAGCAAGTACGGGACAGGGGGCCGCACAGATACGCAGTATTTT. The chain is built from TRBV10-2 and TRBJ2-3; 12 bases are shared with TRBD1. V lost 7 bases and J lost 1; bases outside the gene matches: 6. The CDR3 has 16 residues. Germline CDR1 reads WSHSY; CDR2 reads SAAADI.

The chain employs TRBV15 and TRBJ1-1; D might be TRBD1 (5 bases). This CDR3 spans 15 amino acids. Germline loops: CDR1 LNHNV, CDR2 YYDKDF (reference sequence). V was clipped by 5 bases and J by 3 bases, with 16 bases between them. The CDR3 spells CATSAPGQGDTEAFF. Written as DNA, the CDR3 is TGTGCCACCAGCGCACCAGGACAAGGGGACACTGAAGCTTTCTTT.

V and J are TRBV7-9 and TRBJ1-5; no clear D gene. V lost 5 bases, J lost 5 bases, and 7 bases lay in between. The CDR3 sequence is 12 residues long. Per the germline V gene, CDR1 is SEHNR and CDR2 is FQNEAQ (reference sequence). Written as DNA, the CDR3 is TGTGCCAGCAGCCGTGGCTATCAGCCCCAGCATTTT. Translation: CASSRGYQPQHF.